This T cell receptor (beta chain) was obtained from a study of regulatory T cells in long-lasting Graves disease. Study in general: A definition of persistent Graves' disease required over 5 years of antithyroid drugs plus positive TSH receptor antibodies. Study-level findings and limits: Tissue studied was limited to peripheral blood, excluding thyroid tissue. New patients shared 970 or so public clonotypes, and persistent patients shared more, with a few thousand.

CDR1 SEHNR and CDR2 FQNEAQ come from the germline V gene (reference sequence). Trimming took 6 bases from V and 4 from J, leaving 18 bases between them. There are 16 residues in the CDR3. The time point denotes: persistent/refractory GD, antithyroid drugs over 5 years with positive TRAb. TCR sequences were obtained from RNA taken from PBMCs. Building of the TCR beta libraries involved iRepertoire HTBI primers and Arm-PCR of CDR3 regions. TCRdb re-analysed the multiplex PCR reads in MiXCR, keeping a single row per CDR3 protein. The sample records some 340,000 distinct CDR3 sequences, approximately 25% being singletons. In this sample, this clonotype turned up a few times. The antigen remains unidentified.

The clonotype comes from a woman aged 40 to 50 with Graves disease. The sample was peripheral blood mononuclear cells (PBMCs), taken when the disease was refractory, from a patient treated with antithyroid drugs. The chain links TRBV7-9 to TRBJ1-4; no clear D gene. The CDR3 sequence: CASSPNLGVLNEKLFF. Written as DNA, the CDR3 is TGTGCCAGCAGTCCAAACCTCGGAGTACTTAATGAAAAACTGTTTTTT.